The next 29 T cell receptor beta chains were all read from a single sample in a study of T cells in Graves' hyperthyroidism and ophthalmopathy. There were TCR beta CDR3 regions amplified from RNA transcripts. A set of HTBI primers served as the primers for a first-round RT-PCR of the TCR CDR3. From the multiplex PCR reads, TCRdb called clonotypes with MiXCR, one entry per CDR3 protein. The repertoire includes over 650,000 distinct CDR3 sequences, 40% to 55% of them detected once, and less than 9% sits in the top ten. Sequencing was carried out using peripheral blood or thyroid tissue (not recorded which). The receptors shown here come from an adult man with Graves' disease, either hyperthyroidism or ophthalmopathy (not recorded which).

There are a few counts of this clonotype. The chain carries TRBV5-1 and TRBJ1-4, with unresolved D. Germline-derived CDR1 and CDR2 are SGHRS and YFSETQ. The CDR3 covers 14 residues. Trimming left V 4 bases short and J 3 bases short, with 10 bases between. Written as DNA, the CDR3 is TGCGCCAGCAGCCGCAGCCTGCCTAATGAAAAACTGTTTTTT. This sequence encodes CASSRSLPNEKLFF.

This clonotype was observed a few times. This sequence joins TRBV29-1 and TRBJ1-1; a weak D match, TRBD1 (5 bases). Per the germline V gene, CDR1 is SQVTM and CDR2 is ANQGSEA. Between the trimmed V and J ends, which lost 1 base and 0 bases, there was a span of 9 bases. CDR3 length equals 14 residues. The CDR3 region has the DNA TGCAGCGTTGAAGTTTGGGGGATGAACACTGAAGCTTTCTTT. Protein product: CSVEVWGMNTEAFF. Full variable domain (rest looked up from reference TRBV29-1 and TRBJ1-1): SAVISQKPSRDICQRGTSLTIQCQVDSQVTMMFWYRQQPGQSLTLIATANQGSEATYESGFVIDKFPISRPNLTFSTLTVSNMSPEDSSIYLCSVEVWGMNTEAFFGQGTRLTVV.

V and J are TRBV25-1 and TRBJ2-7; D not certain. V dropped 9 bases and J dropped 2 bases, with 2 bases sitting between them. This CDR3 region has 9 residues. CDR1 MGHDK and CDR2 SYGVNS come from the germline V gene. DNA of the CDR3: TGTGCCAGGACCTACGAGCAGTACTTC. Protein sequence: CARTYEQYF.

This clonotype occurred a few times. The V call is TRBV5-5, the J call TRBJ2-5; D assignment may be TRBD1 or TRBD2 (5 bases each). V lost 5 bases, J lost 7 bases, and 18 bases lay in between. CDR3 length: 14 amino acids. The V gene's germline CDR1 is SGHKS and CDR2 YYEKEE (reference sequence). DNA of the CDR3: TGTGCCAGCAGTTTAGTTTCAGGGAGAGGGACCCAGTACTTC. Protein: CASSLVSGRGTQYF.

This sequence joins TRBV7-2 and TRBJ2-7, with D maybe TRBD2 (6 bases). V was cut by 1 base and J by 6 bases, with 13 bases left in between. The germline CDR1 and CDR2 sequences are SGHTA and FQGNSA. The length of the CDR3 is 14 residues. CDR3 DNA: TGTGCCAGCAGCTTAGTTACGGGAGACGTCGAGCAGTACTTC. The encoded protein is CASSLVTGDVEQYF.

This clonotype was recorded many times. This chain links TRBV2 with TRBJ1-6; TRBD1 aligns across 12 bases. Germline CDR1 and CDR2: SNHLY and FYNNEI. V shed 6 bases, J shed 10 bases, and the junction held 4 bases outside the gene matches. This CDR3 is 14 amino acids long. CDR3 in amino acids: CASSSGTGGSPLHF. CDR3 sequence (DNA): TGTGCCAGCAGCTCCGGGACAGGGGGCTCACCCCTCCACTTT.

This sequence joins TRBV19 and TRBJ1-2; 7 bases fit TRBD1. Germline values: CDR1 LNHDA, CDR2 SQIVND (reference sequence). The CDR3 consists of 18 residues. V gave up 3 bases and J gave up 8 bases; unmatched junction bases: 21. CDR3 nucleotide sequence: TGTGCCAGTAGTATGGCTTTCGGACAGGTTGGACGTCGGGGGGGCTACACCTTC. Protein: CASSMAFGQVGRRGGYTF.

V usage is TRBV29-1 and J usage is TRBJ1-1; D is undetermined. Trimming stripped 8 bases from V and 1 base from J, with 11 bases between. The CDR3 runs 12 residues. Germline CDR1 reads SQVTM; CDR2 reads ANQGSEA. CDR3 coding DNA: TGCAGCCATCGCCGGGCGAACACTGAAGCTTTCTTT. Translation: CSHRRANTEAFF.

This clonotype has at least ten counts. The CDR3 reads CASSWVEAAGRSPLHF. The CDR3 DNA sequence: TGTGCCAGCAGCTGGGTGGAGGCCGCAGGAAGGTCACCCCTCCACTTT. The gene calls are TRBV7-9 and TRBJ1-6; D is ambiguous. Germline V CDR1 and CDR2: SEHNR, FQNEAQ (reference sequence). The length of the CDR3 is 16 residues. V was pared by 4 bases and J by 10 bases, with 20 bases between.

The rearrangement uses TRBV29-1 and TRBJ1-1; D unresolved. Per germline, CDR1 SQVTM and CDR2 ANQGSEA. With 8 bases removed from V and 1 base from J, the gap between germline ends came to 8 bases. This CDR3 is 11 amino acids long. CDR3 residues: CSRLTNTEAFF. The CDR3 DNA is TGCAGCAGACTTACGAACACTGAAGCTTTCTTT.

This clonotype was counted only a few times. The CDR3 region has the DNA TGTGCCAGCAGTGAAGTGAGGACAGCCAGCGAGCAGTACTTC. It encodes CASSEVRTASEQYF. The gene calls are TRBV2 and TRBJ2-7, with D maybe TRBD1 (6 bases). Trimming cost V 1 base and J 6 bases, with 13 bases left between them. The CDR3 runs 14 residues. CDR1 and CDR2 from the germline V gene are SNHLY and FYNNEI.

This chain links TRBV5-1 with TRBJ2-7, with TRBD2 matching 7 bases. This CDR3 spans 13 amino acids. Per germline, CDR1 SGHRS and CDR2 YFSETQ. Trimming cost V 0 bases and J 9 bases; bases outside gene matches: 6. The DNA for the CDR3 is TGCGCCAGCAGCTTGGTGGGAGGGGTTCGGCAGTACTTC. As protein: CASSLVGGVRQYF.

This clonotype showed up many times. The V call is TRBV15, the J call TRBJ1-5, with D perhaps matching TRBD1 (5 bases). Trimming left V 4 bases short and J 0 bases short, with 10 bases between. The CDR3 consists of 15 residues. Germline-derived CDR1 and CDR2 are LNHNV and YYDKDF (reference sequence). CDR3 loop: CATSTADISNQPQHF. The DNA for the CDR3 is TGTGCCACCAGCACCGCGGACATTAGCAATCAGCCCCAGCATTTT.

The V gene is TRBV9, the J gene TRBJ1-1; 7 bases line up with TRBD1. With V trimmed by 1 base and J by 0 bases, 9 bases remained unmatched. CDR3 length: 17 amino acids. Germline CDR1 reads SGDLS; CDR2 reads YYNGEE. CDR3 DNA: TGTGCCAGCAGCGTAAACCCCTCGACAGGGCTGAACACTGAAGCTTTCTTT. This encodes CASSVNPSTGLNTEAFF.

J is TRBJ1-2 and V is TRBV20-1; D is possibly TRBD1 (6 bases). This CDR3 region has 15 residues. Per the germline V gene, CDR1 is DFQATT and CDR2 is SNEGSKA (reference sequence). Trimming left V 0 bases short and J 0 bases short, with 11 bases between. CDR3 sequence reads: CSARDRGVSNYGYTF. CDR3 in DNA: TGCAGTGCTAGAGATAGGGGGGTGTCTAACTATGGCTACACCTTC.

The sample holds many counts of this clonotype. The chain recombines TRBV15 with TRBJ1-4; D is ambiguous. The germline CDR1 and CDR2 sequences are LNHNV and YYDKDF (reference sequence). This CDR3 is 15 amino acids long. Trimming removed 1 base at V and 0 bases at J, with 6 bases between. CDR3 in amino acids: CATSRGGATNEKLFF. The CDR3 DNA reads as TGTGCCACCAGCAGAGGGGGAGCAACTAATGAAAAACTGTTTTTT.

The J gene is TRBJ2-7, the V gene TRBV2, with 8 bases matching TRBD1. This CDR3 region has 14 residues. J was trimmed by 4 bases and V by 5 bases; bases with no gene match: 7. Germline V gives CDR1 SNHLY, CDR2 FYNNEI. This chain's CDR3 is CASSPARGRYEQYF. The CDR3 DNA follows: TGTGCCAGCAGTCCAGCCAGGGGGCGTTACGAGCAGTACTTC. The full variable domain, rest sourced from reference TRBV2 and TRBJ2-7, is EPEVTQTPSHQVTQMGQEVILRCVPISNHLYFYWYRQILGQKVEFLVSFYNNEISEKSEIFDDQFSVERPDGSNFTLKIRSTKLEDSAMYFCASSPARGRYEQYFGPGTRLTVT.

This chain uses TRBV6-1 with TRBJ1-1, with D possibly being TRBD1 (5 bases). V was clipped by 5 bases and J by 7 bases, with 14 bases between them. CDR1 and CDR2 from the germline V gene are MNHNS and SASEGT. The CDR3 runs to 13 residues. As DNA, the CDR3 is TGTGCCAGCAGTACAGGAAGGCTACTTGAAGCTTTCTTT. It codes for CASSTGRLLEAFF.

At least ten counts were recorded for this clonotype. The rearrangement links TRBV24-1 to TRBJ1-2; D not certain. Between the trimmed V and J ends, which lost 4 bases and 5 bases, there was a span of 16 bases. The CDR3 runs to 15 residues. Germline V gene lookup returns CDR1 KGHDR and CDR2 SFDVKD. For the CDR3, the DNA is TGTGCCACCAGTGACGCGCCGTCCGGGCAATATGGCTACACCTTC. The encoded protein is CATSDAPSGQYGYTF.

This clonotype appeared many times. The J gene is TRBJ2-2, the V gene TRBV9, with D perhaps being TRBD1 or TRBD2 (5 bases each). Germline values: CDR1 SGDLS, CDR2 YYNGEE. Deletions cut 0 bases from V and 4 bases from J, with 7 bases between. The CDR3 consists of 14 residues. The CDR3 nucleotides read TGTGCCAGCAGCGTAGGGGGGAGCACCGGGGAGCTGTTTTTT. Translation gives CASSVGGSTGELFF.

The sample holds many counts of this clonotype. The chain links TRBV7-9 to TRBJ1-3, with D unresolved. Trimming stripped 5 bases from V and 0 bases from J, with 17 bases between. CDR3 length: 17 residues. Germline V gene sequence: CDR1 SEHNR, CDR2 FQNEAQ (reference sequence). CDR3 in amino acids: CASSHLTGSGSGNTIYF. Written as DNA, the CDR3 is TGTGCCAGCAGCCACCTAACGGGGTCGGGCTCTGGAAACACCATATATTTT.

The chain recombines TRBV20-1 with TRBJ2-7; TRBD1 agrees at 9 bases. The trim removed 1 base at V and 4 bases at J, leaving 2 bases unmatched. This CDR3 comprises 13 residues. Germline V lookup: CDR1 DFQATT, CDR2 SNEGSKA (reference sequence). The CDR3 DNA is TGCAGTGCTAGAGGGACAGGGGTTTACGAGCAGTACTTC. Translated, it gives CSARGTGVYEQYF.

The chain couples TRBV7-2 to TRBJ2-7; D possibly corresponds to TRBD1 (5 bases). With 5 bases removed from V and 3 bases from J, the gap between germline ends came to 11 bases. Germline V gene data show CDR1 as SGHTA and CDR2 as FQGNSA. This CDR3 spans 13 amino acids. CDR3 bases: TGTGCCAGCAGCCGGACAACCGACTACGAGCAGTACTTC. It yields the protein CASSRTTDYEQYF.

This clonotype has ten or more counts. The rearrangement joins TRBV7-9 to TRBJ2-7; 9 bases are shared with TRBD1. Germline V gene sequence: CDR1 SEHNR, CDR2 FQNEAQ (reference sequence). The V segment lost 2 bases and the J segment 6 bases; nucleotides outside the gene matches: 8. This CDR3 has 15 amino acids. CDR3: CASSLRVTGGREQYF. The CDR3 DNA is TGTGCCAGCAGCTTAAGAGTGACAGGGGGTCGCGAGCAGTACTTC.

This chain uses TRBV24-1 with TRBJ2-5, with D possibly matching TRBD1 (5 bases). Trimming removed 4 bases from V and 2 bases from J, with 10 bases in between. The CDR3 covers 14 residues. Germline CDR1 is KGHDR and CDR2 is SFDVKD. In nucleotides, the CDR3 is TGTGCCACCAGTGAGTGGACAACACAAGAGACCCAGTACTTC. It encodes CATSEWTTQETQYF.

A note on this clonotype: A read error is possible here, since a much larger clone lies one base away. The chain combines TRBV24-1 with TRBJ1-2; weak D call: TRBD1 (6 bases). Germline assignment: CDR1 KGHDR and CDR2 SFDVKD. Trimming cost V 4 bases and J 8 bases, with 16 bases left between them. The CDR3 has 14 residues. CDR3 DNA sequence: TGTGCCACCAGTGAGGCAGGGGCCGGTCGAGGCTACACCTTC. This codes for CATSEAGAGRGYTF.

The rearrangement uses TRBV15 and TRBJ2-5; 8 bases are shared with TRBD1. The J segment lost 3 bases and the V segment lost 10 bases, leaving 16 bases of the junction unmatched. Germline V gene sequence: CDR1 LNHNV, CDR2 YYDKDF (reference sequence). The CDR3 loop spans 16 amino acids. This chain's CDR3 is CASGLLPQGAKETQYF. In DNA, the CDR3 is TGTGCCAGCGGTTTATTACCGCAGGGGGCTAAAGAGACCCAGTACTTC.

The chain combines TRBV14 with TRBJ1-1; no clear D gene. From germline, CDR1 is SGHDN and CDR2 FVKESK. V lost 3 bases to trimming and J lost 4 bases, with 12 bases between them. The CDR3 runs to 14 residues. CDR3 residues: CASSHRRLGTEAFF. CDR3 bases: TGTGCCAGCAGCCACCGGCGCCTCGGCACTGAAGCTTTCTTT.

About this clonotype itself: A much larger clone is a single base away; this may be a read error. V usage is TRBV9 and J usage is TRBJ1-4; D is unclear. CDR3 size: 16 residues. The germline V and J ends were trimmed by 4 bases and 8 bases, with 21 bases remaining between them. Germline lookup yields CDR1 SGDLS and CDR2 YYNGEE. The chain's CDR3 is CASSKPGADLSEKLFF. In DNA, the CDR3 is TGTGCCAGCAGCAAGCCAGGCGCGGATCTTTCGGAAAAACTGTTTTTT.